Presented here are 22 T cell receptor beta chains from one specimen sequenced in a study of prognosis after radiotherapy for stage I lung cancer. Multiplex PCR in two rounds served to amplify TCR beta CDR3 from genomic DNA. Primers targeting each individual TRBV and TRBJ gene were applied in first-round PCR. In TCRdb, the multiplex PCR reads were re-called with MiXCR into one record per CDR3 protein. This sample carries around 27,000 distinct CDR3 sequences, 30% to 40% of them seen once, and the ten largest clones take roughly an eighth. This specimen consisted of PBMCs, obtained before or after stereotactic body radiation therapy (not recorded which). These receptors all stem from a donor of 50 years or more with non-small cell lung cancer.

This rearrangement joins TRBV5-1 to TRBJ2-6, with D unclear. The length of the CDR3 is 14 residues. Germline CDR1 reads SGHRS; CDR2 reads YFSETQ. Trimming took 6 bases from V and 4 from J, leaving 11 bases between them. In DNA, the CDR3 is TGCGCCAGCATGTTGGTGTCCGGGGCCAACGTCCTGACTTTC. It translates to CASMLVSGANVLTF.

This clonotype was recorded at least ten times. The genes are TRBV7-6 and TRBJ1-5, with a tentative D call TRBD1 (5 bases). Between the trimmed V and J ends, which lost 1 base and 2 bases, there was a span of 12 bases. CDR3 length: 16 residues. Germline CDR1 reads SGHVS; CDR2 reads FNYEAQ. The CDR3 DNA reads as TGTGCCAGCAGCTTAGGAGGGGATGAGCGCAATCAGCCCCAGCATTTT. It translates to CASSLGGDERNQPQHF.

The CDR3 DNA reads TGTGCCTGGAATGCCTGGACTGGGAAGTTCTTC. Protein product: CAWNAWTGKFF. This chain connects TRBV30 to TRBJ2-1; TRBD2 is a possible D gene (5 bases). This CDR3 has 11 residues. The germline CDR1 and CDR2 sequences are GTSNPN and SVGIG (reference sequence). Trimming took off 4 bases at V and 14 bases at J, with 15 bases between the two ends.

This clonotype was picked up one time. The chain has TRBV24-1 and TRBJ2-1; tentatively, D is TRBD2 (5 bases). The CDR3 has 14 residues. Germline CDR1 is KGHDR and CDR2 is SFDVKD. The CDR3 reads CETSATGFSNEQFF. CDR3 in DNA: TGTGAAACCAGTGCTACGGGATTCTCCAATGAGCAGTTCTTC.

This clonotype was seen ten or more times. The chain combines TRBV20-1 with TRBJ2-3; TRBD2 matches at 12 bases. This CDR3 region has 16 residues. Trimming cost V 1 base and J 3 bases; bases outside gene matches: 5. The V gene's germline CDR1 is DFQATT and CDR2 SNEGSKA (reference sequence). This chain's CDR3 is CSARASGRVRTDTQYF. DNA for the CDR3: TGCAGTGCTAGAGCTAGCGGGAGGGTAAGGACAGATACGCAGTATTTT.

This clonotype was counted many times. The CDR3 DNA sequence: TGTGCCACCAGTGATTTGCTAGGGATCTACTTC. Protein sequence: CATSDLLGIYF. The rearrangement links TRBV24-1 to TRBJ2-5, with D unclear. The V and J ends lost 0 bases and 14 bases respectively, with 9 bases between them. Per the germline V gene, CDR1 is KGHDR and CDR2 is SFDVKD. This CDR3 spans 11 amino acids.

About this clonotype itself: One base separates it from a far larger clone, so it is likely a read error. This chain connects TRBV28 to TRBJ2-5; no firm D call. From germline, CDR1 is MDHEN and CDR2 SYDVKM. The CDR3 sequence is 13 residues long. The CDR3 DNA sequence: TGTGCCAGCACCTTGATGGGGTCGGGTGAGAAGTTCTTC. It is translated as CASTLMGSGEKFF.

The gene calls are TRBV19 and TRBJ2-1, with no clear D. There are 16 residues in the CDR3. Trimming removed 5 bases from V and 6 bases from J, with 20 bases in between. The germline gives CDR1 LNHDA, CDR2 SQIVND (reference sequence). CDR3 DNA sequence: TGTGCCAGTAGTCGCATTAGTTGGAGCGCCGGCAATGAGCAGTTCTTC. Translated, it gives CASSRISWSAGNEQFF.

This clonotype was recorded at least ten times. The CDR3 spells CASSQDGKNTGELFF. The CDR3 DNA reads TGTGCCAGCAGCCAAGACGGGAAAAACACCGGGGAGCTGTTTTTT. The chain carries TRBV4-2 and TRBJ2-2; D is possibly TRBD2 (5 bases). The CDR3 sequence is 15 residues long. The germline V gene has CDR1 LGHNA and CDR2 YNFKEQ. Trimming cost V 0 bases and J 2 bases, with 7 bases left between them.

The V call is TRBV20-1, the J call TRBJ2-3, with D uncertain. Per germline, CDR1 DFQATT and CDR2 SNEGSKA (reference sequence). This CDR3 has 15 amino acids. V was pared by 3 bases and J by 0 bases, with 13 bases between. The DNA for the CDR3 is TGCAGTGCTAGGGACCCTATCTGCAGCACAGATACGCAGTATTTT. Protein product: CSARDPICSTDTQYF.

The chain combines TRBV6-1 with TRBJ1-1; D is uncertain. Germline V gene sequence: CDR1 MNHNS, CDR2 SASEGT. The CDR3 sequence is 16 residues long. Trimming removed 1 base from V and 6 bases from J, with 18 bases in between. In DNA, the CDR3 is TGTGCCAGCAGTGAAGGGGTCGAGGGCATCGCTTCTGAAGCTTTCTTT. Amino acids: CASSEGVEGIASEAFF.

At least ten counts were recorded for this clonotype. The CDR3 nucleotides are TGTGCCAGTAGTATAGGGGGGGCTATGCAGTTCTTC. This sequence encodes CASSIGGAMQFF. The V call is TRBV19, the J call TRBJ2-1, with D possibly being TRBD1 or TRBD2 (6 bases each). V lost 1 base and J lost 12, with 10 bases in between. There are 12 residues in the CDR3. The V gene's germline CDR1 is LNHDA and CDR2 SQIVND (reference sequence).

This clonotype was seen ten or more times. One base away lies a much larger clone, so this may be a sequencing read error. This chain connects TRBV7-9 to TRBJ2-2; 9 bases line up with TRBD2. CDR1 is SEHNR and CDR2 is FQNEAQ in the germline V gene (reference sequence). CDR3 length: 19 amino acids. CDR3 protein: CASSLDLSTSGRLTGELVF. The CDR3, as DNA: TGTGCCAGCAGCTTAGACCTTTCTACCAGCGGGAGGCTCACCGGGGAGCTGGTTTTT.

To note about this clonotype: It may be a read error: a sequence one base away is much more abundant. The CDR3 nucleotides are TGTGCCAGCAGCCTATACTACGAGGAGTACTTC. It yields the protein CASSLYYEEYF. The J gene is TRBJ2-7, the V gene TRBV5-6; unclear D gene. CDR1 and CDR2 from the germline V gene are SGHDT and YYEEEE. The CDR3 consists of 11 residues.

The rearrangement uses TRBV7-6 and TRBJ2-2; 9 nucleotides agree with TRBD2. Trimming removed 3 bases from V and 5 bases from J; junction bases left unmatched: 4. Germline V gives CDR1 SGHVS, CDR2 FNYEAQ. The CDR3 has 15 residues. The CDR3 nucleotides read TGTGCCAGCAGCTTCCGCGGGGGGGCGACCGGGGAGCTGTTTTTT. This encodes CASSFRGGATGELFF.

By share of the sample, this clonotype is medium-sized. The chain employs TRBV4-1 and TRBJ2-6; the match to TRBD1 covers 7 bases. V was clipped by 4 bases and J by 4 bases; unmatched bases: 16. This CDR3 comprises 19 residues. The germline CDR1 and CDR2 sequences are MGHRA and YSYEKL. The CDR3 DNA sequence: TGCGCCAGCAGCCTCCTAGAAGTTGGGCAGGGGGACGGGGCCAACGTCCTGACTTTC. Translation: CASSLLEVGQGDGANVLTF.

Many counts were recorded for this clonotype. The chain combines TRBV7-6 with TRBJ2-2; D could derive from TRBD1 or TRBD2 (6 bases each). In germline, CDR1 is SGHVS, CDR2 FNYEAQ. V lost 5 bases and J 5 bases, leaving 18 bases between the germline ends. The CDR3 runs to 16 residues. CDR3 sequence (DNA): TGTGCCAGCAGCACCGTTAAGGGGGAGGTAACCGGGGAGCTGTTTTTT. Protein sequence: CASSTVKGEVTGELFF.

Comment on this clonotype: This may come from a read error, since a much larger clone is one base off. V is TRBV29-1 and J is TRBJ1-2; D is undetermined. Germline-derived CDR1 and CDR2 are SQVTM and ANQGSEA. This CDR3 has 12 amino acids. The V gene lost 8 bases and the J gene lost 7 bases, with 17 bases spanning the gap. The CDR3 sequence is CSSRADEIGYTF. CDR3 nucleotides: TGCAGCTCCCGAGCAGACGAGATTGGCTACACCTTC.

This clonotype was seen ten or more times. The chain carries TRBV7-9 and TRBJ2-1; a weak D match, TRBD1 (7 bases). The V end was cut by 3 bases, the J end by 10 bases, with 16 bases between. The CDR3 contains 14 residues. Germline V gives CDR1 SEHNR, CDR2 FQNEAQ (reference sequence). The CDR3 DNA reads TGTGCCAGCAGCTTTTCCACAGGGGACTTCGAGCAGTTCTTC. Protein sequence: CASSFSTGDFEQFF.

The sample holds many counts of this clonotype. This chain uses TRBV9 with TRBJ1-3, with unresolved D. Trimming left V 4 bases short and J 0 bases short, with 14 bases between. This CDR3 contains 16 residues. Germline assignment: CDR1 SGDLS and CDR2 YYNGEE. The CDR3 protein is CASSTRPAISGNTIYF. The CDR3 coding sequence is TGTGCCAGCAGCACACGACCCGCTATCTCTGGAAACACCATATATTTT.

This clonotype was observed at least ten times. V usage is TRBV15 and J usage is TRBJ2-7; TRBD1 might be the D (5 bases). The V end was cut by 0 bases, the J end by 5 bases, with 17 bases between. The germline V gene encodes CDR1 LNHNV and CDR2 YYDKDF (reference sequence). This CDR3 is built from 16 residues. CDR3 in DNA: TGTGCCACCAGCAGAGATGGCCAGGGTGGCCCCAACGAGCAGTACTTC. Encoded protein: CATSRDGQGGPNEQYF.

This clonotype was picked up a small number of times. J is TRBJ1-1 and V is TRBV5-4; D is unresolved. Trimming shortened V by 4 bases and J by 8 bases, and 12 bases separated the two germline ends. Germline CDR1 SGHNT, CDR2 YYREEE (reference sequence). This CDR3 is built from 12 residues. CDR3 protein: CASSIDLEEAFF. The CDR3 DNA follows: TGTGCCAGCAGCATCGACCTGGAGGAAGCTTTCTTT.